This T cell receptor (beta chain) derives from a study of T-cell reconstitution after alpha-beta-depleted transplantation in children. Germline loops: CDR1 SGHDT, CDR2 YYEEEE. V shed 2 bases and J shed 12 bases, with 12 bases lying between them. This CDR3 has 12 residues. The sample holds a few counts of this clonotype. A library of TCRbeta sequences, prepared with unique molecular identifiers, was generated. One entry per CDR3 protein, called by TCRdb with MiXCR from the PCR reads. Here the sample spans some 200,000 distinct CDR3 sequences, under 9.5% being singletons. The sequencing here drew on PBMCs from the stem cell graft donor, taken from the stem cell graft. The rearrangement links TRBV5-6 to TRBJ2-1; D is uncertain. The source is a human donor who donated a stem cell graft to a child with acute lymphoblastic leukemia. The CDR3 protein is CASSFSEMGQFF. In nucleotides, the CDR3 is TGTGCCAGCAGCTTTAGTGAAATGGGGCAGTTCTTC.